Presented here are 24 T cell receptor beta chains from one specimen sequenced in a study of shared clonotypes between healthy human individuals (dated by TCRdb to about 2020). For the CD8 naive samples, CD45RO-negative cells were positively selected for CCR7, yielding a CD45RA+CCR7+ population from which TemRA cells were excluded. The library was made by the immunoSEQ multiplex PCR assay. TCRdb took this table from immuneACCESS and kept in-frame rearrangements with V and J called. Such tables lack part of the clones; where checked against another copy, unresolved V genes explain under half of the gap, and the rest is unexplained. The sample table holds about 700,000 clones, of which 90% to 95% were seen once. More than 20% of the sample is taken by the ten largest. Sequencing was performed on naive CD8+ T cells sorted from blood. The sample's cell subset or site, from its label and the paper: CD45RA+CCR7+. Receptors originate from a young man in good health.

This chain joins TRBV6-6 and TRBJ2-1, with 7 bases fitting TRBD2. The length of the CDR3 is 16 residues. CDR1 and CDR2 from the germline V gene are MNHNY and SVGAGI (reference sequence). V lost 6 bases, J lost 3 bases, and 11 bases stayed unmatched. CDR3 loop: CASSPWASGDYNEQFF. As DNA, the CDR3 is TGTGCCAGCAGCCCCTGGGCAAGCGGGGACTACAATGAGCAGTTCTTC.

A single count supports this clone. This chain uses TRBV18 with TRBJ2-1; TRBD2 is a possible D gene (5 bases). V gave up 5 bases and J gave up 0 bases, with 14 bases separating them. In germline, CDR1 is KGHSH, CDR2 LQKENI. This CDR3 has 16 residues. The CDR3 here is CASSTGLAVSYNEQFF. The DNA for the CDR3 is TGTGCCAGCTCAACCGGACTCGCCGTCTCCTACAATGAGCAGTTCTTC. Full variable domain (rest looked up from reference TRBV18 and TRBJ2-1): NAGVMQNPRHLVRRRGQEARLRCSPMKGHSHVYWYRQLPEEGLKFMVYLQKENIIDESGMPKERFSAEFPKEGPSILRIQQVVRGDSAAYFCASSTGLAVSYNEQFFGPGTRLTVL.

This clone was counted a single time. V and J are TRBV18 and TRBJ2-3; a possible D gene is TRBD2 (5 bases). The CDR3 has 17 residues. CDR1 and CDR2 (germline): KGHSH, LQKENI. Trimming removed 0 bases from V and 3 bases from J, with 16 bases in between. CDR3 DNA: TGTGCCAGCTCACCACCGACTATGCTGGAGGAAACAGATACGCAGTATTTT. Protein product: CASSPPTMLEETDTQYF.

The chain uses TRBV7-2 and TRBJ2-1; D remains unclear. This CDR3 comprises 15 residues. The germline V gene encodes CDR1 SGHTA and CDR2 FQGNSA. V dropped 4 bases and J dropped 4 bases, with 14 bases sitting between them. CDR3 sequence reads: CASSSMSDGYNEQFF. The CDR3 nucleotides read TGTGCCAGCAGCTCCATGAGCGACGGATACAATGAGCAGTTCTTC.

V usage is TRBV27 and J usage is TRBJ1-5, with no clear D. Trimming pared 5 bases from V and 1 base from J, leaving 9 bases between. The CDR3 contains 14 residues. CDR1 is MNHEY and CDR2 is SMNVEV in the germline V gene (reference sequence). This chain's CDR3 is CASSPYGSNQPQHF. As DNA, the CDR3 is TGTGCCAGCAGTCCCTATGGCAGCAATCAGCCCCAGCATTTT.

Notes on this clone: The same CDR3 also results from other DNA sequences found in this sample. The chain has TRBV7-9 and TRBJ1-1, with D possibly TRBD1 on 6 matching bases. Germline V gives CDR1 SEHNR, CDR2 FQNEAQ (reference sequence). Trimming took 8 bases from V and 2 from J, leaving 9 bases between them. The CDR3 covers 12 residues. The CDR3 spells CASSRGNTEAFF. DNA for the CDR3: TGTGCCAGCTCCAGGGGTAACACTGAAGCTTTCTTT. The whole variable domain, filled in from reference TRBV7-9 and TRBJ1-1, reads DTGVSQNPRHKITKRGQNVTFRCDPISEHNRLYWYRQTLGQGPEFLTYFQNEAQLEKSRLLSDRFSAERPKGSFSTLEIQRTEQGDSAMYLCASSRGNTEAFFGQGTRLTVV.

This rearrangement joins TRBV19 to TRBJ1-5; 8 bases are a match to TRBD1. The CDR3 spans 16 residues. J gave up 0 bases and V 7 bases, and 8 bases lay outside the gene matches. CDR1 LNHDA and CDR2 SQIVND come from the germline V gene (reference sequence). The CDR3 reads CASKDRAIHSNQPQHF. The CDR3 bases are TGTGCCAGTAAGGACAGGGCTATTCATAGCAATCAGCCCCAGCATTTT.

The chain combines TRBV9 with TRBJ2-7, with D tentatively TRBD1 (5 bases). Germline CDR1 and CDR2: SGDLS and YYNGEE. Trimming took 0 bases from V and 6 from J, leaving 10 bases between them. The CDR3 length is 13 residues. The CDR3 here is CASSVGTLTEQYF. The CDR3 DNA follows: TGTGCCAGCAGCGTAGGGACACTAACCGAGCAGTACTTC.

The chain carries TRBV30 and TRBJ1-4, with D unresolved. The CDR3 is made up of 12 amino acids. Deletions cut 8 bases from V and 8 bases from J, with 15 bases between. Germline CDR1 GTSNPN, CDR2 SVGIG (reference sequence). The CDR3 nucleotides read TGTGCCCCCCCAAAGATTGGAGAAAAACTGTTTTTT. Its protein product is CAPPKIGEKLFF.

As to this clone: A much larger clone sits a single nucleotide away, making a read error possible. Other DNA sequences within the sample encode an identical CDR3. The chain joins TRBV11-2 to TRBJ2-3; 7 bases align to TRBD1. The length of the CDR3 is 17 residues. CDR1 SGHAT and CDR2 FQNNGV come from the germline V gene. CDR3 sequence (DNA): TGTGCCAGCAGTTTAGATCTGCGTGGGCAGGGGGCAGATACGCAGTATTTT. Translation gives CASSLDLRGQGADTQYF.

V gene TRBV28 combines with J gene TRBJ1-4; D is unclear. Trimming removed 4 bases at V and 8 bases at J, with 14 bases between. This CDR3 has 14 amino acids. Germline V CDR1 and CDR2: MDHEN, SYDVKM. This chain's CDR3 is CASSSLAGGEKLFF. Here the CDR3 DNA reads TGTGCCAGCAGTTCACTAGCCGGTGGGGAAAAACTGTTTTTT.

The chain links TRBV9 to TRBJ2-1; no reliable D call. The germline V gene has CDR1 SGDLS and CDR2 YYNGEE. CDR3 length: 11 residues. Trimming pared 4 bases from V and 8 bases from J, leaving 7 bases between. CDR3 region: CASSLNHEQFF. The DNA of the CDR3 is TGTGCCAGCAGCCTTAACCATGAGCAGTTCTTC.

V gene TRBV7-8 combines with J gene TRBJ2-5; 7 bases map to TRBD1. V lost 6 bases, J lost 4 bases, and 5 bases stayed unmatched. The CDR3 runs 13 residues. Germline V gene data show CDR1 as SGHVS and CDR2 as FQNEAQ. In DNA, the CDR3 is TGTGCCAGCAGTGCCAGACAGGGAGAGACCCAGTACTTC. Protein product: CASSARQGETQYF.

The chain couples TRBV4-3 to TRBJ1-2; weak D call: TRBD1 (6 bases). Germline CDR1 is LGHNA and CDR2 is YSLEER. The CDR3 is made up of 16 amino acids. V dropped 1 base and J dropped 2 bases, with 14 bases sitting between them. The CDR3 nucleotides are TGCGCCAGCAGCCAAGTCCCCGGACAGAGAAACTATGGCTACACCTTC. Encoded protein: CASSQVPGQRNYGYTF.

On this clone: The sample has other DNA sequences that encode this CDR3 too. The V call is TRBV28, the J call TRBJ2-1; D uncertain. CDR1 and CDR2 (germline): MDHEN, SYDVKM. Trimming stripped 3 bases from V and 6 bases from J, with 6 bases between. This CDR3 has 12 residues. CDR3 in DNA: TGTGCCAGCAGTTTGACTCCCAATGAGCAGTTCTTC. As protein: CASSLTPNEQFF.

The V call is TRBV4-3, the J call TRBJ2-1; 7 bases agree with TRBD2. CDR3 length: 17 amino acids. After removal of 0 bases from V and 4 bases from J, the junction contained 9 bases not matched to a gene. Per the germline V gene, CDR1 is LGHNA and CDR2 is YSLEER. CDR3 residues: CASSQDRFSGVYNEQFF. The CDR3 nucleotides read TGCGCCAGCAGCCAAGACCGATTCAGCGGGGTATACAATGAGCAGTTCTTC.

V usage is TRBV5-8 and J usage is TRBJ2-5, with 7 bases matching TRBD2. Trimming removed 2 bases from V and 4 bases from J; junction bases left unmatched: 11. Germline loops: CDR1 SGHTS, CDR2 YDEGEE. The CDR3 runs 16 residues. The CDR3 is CASSLMGRAGSETQYF. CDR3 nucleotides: TGTGCCAGCAGCTTAATGGGGAGAGCGGGATCAGAGACCCAGTACTTC. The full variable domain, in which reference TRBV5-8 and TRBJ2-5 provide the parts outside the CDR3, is EAGVTQSPTHLIKTRGQQATLRCSPISGHTSVYWYQQALGLGLQFLLWYDEGEERNRGNFPPRFSGRQFPNYSSELNVNALELEDSALYLCASSLMGRAGSETQYFGPGTRLLVL.

The CDR3 protein is CASAVFGTPSYNEQFF. CDR3 DNA: TGTGCCAGCGCTGTCTTCGGGACACCCTCCTACAATGAGCAGTTCTTC. V is TRBV28 and J is TRBJ2-1, with D perhaps TRBD1 (6 bases). The V and J ends lost 8 bases and 0 bases respectively, with 17 bases between them. From germline, CDR1 is MDHEN and CDR2 SYDVKM. This CDR3 is 16 amino acids long.

Here the CDR3 reads CATSREIWTGAQIHQETQYF. The CDR3 DNA reads as TGTGCCACCAGCAGAGAAATTTGGACAGGGGCCCAGATACACCAAGAGACCCAGTACTTC. The rearrangement links TRBV15 to TRBJ2-5; 9 bases are a match to TRBD1. The length of the CDR3 is 20 residues. J was trimmed by 0 bases and V by 0 bases; bases with no gene match: 14. Germline V gene data show CDR1 as LNHNV and CDR2 as YYDKDF (reference sequence).

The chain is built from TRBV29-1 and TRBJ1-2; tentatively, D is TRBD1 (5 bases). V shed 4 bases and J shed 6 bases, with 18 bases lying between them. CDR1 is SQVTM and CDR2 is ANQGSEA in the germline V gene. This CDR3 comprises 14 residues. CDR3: CSVGGLGPQNGYTF. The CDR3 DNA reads TGCAGCGTTGGGGGATTGGGACCTCAGAATGGCTACACCTTC.

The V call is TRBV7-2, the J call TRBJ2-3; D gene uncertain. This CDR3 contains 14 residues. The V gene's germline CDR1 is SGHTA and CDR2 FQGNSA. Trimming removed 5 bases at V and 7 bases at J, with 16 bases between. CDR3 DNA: TGTGCCAGCAGCCCACCGAATCTCGCCTATACGCAGTATTTT. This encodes CASSPPNLAYTQYF.

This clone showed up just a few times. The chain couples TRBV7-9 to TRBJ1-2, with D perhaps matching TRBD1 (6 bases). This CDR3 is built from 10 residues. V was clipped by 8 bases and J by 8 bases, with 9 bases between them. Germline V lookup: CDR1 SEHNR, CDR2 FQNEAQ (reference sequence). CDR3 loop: CASYRVGYTF. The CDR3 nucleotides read TGTGCCAGCTACAGGGTCGGCTACACCTTC.

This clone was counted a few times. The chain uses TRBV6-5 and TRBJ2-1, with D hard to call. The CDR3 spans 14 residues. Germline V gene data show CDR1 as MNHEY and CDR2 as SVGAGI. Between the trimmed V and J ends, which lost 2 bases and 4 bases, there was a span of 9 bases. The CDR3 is CASSYDGRYNEQFF. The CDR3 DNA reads TGTGCCAGCAGTTACGACGGACGGTACAATGAGCAGTTCTTC.

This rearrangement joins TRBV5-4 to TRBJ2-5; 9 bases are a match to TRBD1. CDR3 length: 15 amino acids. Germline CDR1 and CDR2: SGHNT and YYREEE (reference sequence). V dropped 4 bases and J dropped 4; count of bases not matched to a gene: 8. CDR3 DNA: TGTGCCAGCAGCCGGAAGGGACAGGGAGGAGAGACCCAGTACTTC. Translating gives CASSRKGQGGETQYF.